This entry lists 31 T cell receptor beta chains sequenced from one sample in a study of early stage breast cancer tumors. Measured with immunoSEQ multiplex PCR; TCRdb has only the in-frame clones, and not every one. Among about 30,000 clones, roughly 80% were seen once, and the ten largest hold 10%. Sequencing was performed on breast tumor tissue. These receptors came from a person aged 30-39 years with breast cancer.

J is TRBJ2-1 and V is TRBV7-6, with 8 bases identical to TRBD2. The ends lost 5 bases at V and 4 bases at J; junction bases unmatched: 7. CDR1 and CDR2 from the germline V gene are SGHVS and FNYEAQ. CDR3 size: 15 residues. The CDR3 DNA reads TGTGCCAGCAGCCTTAGCGGGATAGAATACAATGAGCAGTTCTTC. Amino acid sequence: CASSLSGIEYNEQFF.

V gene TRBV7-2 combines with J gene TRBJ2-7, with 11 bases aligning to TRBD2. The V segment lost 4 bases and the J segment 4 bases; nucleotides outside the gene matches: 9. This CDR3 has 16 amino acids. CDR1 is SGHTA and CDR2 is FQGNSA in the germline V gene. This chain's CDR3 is CASSSRSGLAEYEQYF. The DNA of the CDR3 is TGTGCCAGCAGCTCCAGGTCGGGACTAGCGGAGTACGAGCAGTACTTC.

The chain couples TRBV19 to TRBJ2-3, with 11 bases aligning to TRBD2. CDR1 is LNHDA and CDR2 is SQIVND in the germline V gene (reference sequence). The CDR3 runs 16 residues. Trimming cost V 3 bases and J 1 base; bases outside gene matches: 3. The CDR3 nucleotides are TGTGCCAGTAGTATCATAGCGGGAGGGGGCACAGATACGCAGTATTTT. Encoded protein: CASSIIAGGGTDTQYF.

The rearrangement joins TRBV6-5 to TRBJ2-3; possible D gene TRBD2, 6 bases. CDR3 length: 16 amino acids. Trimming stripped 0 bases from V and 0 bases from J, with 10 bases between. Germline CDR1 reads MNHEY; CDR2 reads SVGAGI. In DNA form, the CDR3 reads TGTGCCAGCAGTTACTCCCGGACTATGAGCACAGATACGCAGTATTTT. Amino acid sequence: CASSYSRTMSTDTQYF.

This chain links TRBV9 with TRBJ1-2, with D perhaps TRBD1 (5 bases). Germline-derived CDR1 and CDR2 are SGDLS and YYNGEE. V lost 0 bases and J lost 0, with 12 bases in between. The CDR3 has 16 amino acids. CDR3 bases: TGTGCCAGCAGCGTAGCGACAGACTTAGCTAACTATGGCTACACCTTC. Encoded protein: CASSVATDLANYGYTF. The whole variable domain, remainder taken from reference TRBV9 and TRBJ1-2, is DSGVTQTPKHLITATGQRVTLRCSPRSGDLSVYWYQQSLDQGLQFLIQYYNGEERAKGNILERFSAQQFPDLHSELNLSSLELGDSALYFCASSVATDLANYGYTFGSGTRLTVV.

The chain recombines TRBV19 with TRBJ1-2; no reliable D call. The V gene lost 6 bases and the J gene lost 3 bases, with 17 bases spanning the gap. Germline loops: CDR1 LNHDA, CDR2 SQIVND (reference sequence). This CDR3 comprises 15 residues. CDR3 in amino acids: CASSSPRGGDYGYTF. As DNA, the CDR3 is TGTGCCAGTAGCTCCCCCCGTGGCGGAGACTATGGCTACACCTTC.

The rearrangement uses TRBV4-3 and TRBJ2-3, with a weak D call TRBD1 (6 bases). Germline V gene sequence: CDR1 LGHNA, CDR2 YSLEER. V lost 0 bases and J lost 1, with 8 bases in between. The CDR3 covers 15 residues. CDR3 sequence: CASSQDRQGTDTQYF. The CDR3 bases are TGCGCCAGCAGCCAAGATCGACAGGGCACAGATACGCAGTATTTT.

The CDR3 protein is CASSEGGVNTEAFF. CDR3 DNA: TGCGCCAGCAGTGAGGGGGGGGTGAACACTGAAGCTTTCTTT. The chain links TRBV10-1 to TRBJ1-1, with D maybe TRBD1 (5 bases). Per the germline V gene, CDR1 is WNHNN and CDR2 is SYGVQD (reference sequence). V was trimmed by 2 bases and J by 0 bases, leaving 7 bases between them. This CDR3 contains 14 residues.

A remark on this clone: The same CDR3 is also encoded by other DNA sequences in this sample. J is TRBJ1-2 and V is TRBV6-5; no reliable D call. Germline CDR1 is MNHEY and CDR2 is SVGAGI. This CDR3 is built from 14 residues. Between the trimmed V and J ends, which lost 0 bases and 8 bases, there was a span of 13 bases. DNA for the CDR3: TGTGCCAGCAGTTACTCGTTTCACACGAGCGGCTACACCTTC. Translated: CASSYSFHTSGYTF.

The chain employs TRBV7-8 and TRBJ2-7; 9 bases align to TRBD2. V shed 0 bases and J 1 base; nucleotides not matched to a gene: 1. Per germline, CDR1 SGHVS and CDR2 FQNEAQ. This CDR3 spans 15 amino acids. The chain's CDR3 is CASSLATSGSYEQYF. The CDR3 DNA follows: TGTGCCAGCAGCTTAGCAACTAGCGGGTCCTACGAGCAGTACTTC.

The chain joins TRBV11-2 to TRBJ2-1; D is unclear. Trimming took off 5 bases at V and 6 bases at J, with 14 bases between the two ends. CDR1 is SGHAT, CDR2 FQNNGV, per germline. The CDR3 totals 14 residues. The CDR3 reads CASSLLPGPNEQFF. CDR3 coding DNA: TGTGCCAGCAGCCTCCTCCCCGGACCCAATGAGCAGTTCTTC.

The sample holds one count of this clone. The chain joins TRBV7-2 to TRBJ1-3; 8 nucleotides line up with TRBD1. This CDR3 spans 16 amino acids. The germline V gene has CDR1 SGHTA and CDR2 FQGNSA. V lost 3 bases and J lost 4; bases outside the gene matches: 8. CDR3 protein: CASSFSQGVYGNTIYF. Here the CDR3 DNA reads TGTGCCAGCAGCTTCTCACAGGGGGTGTACGGAAACACCATATATTTT.

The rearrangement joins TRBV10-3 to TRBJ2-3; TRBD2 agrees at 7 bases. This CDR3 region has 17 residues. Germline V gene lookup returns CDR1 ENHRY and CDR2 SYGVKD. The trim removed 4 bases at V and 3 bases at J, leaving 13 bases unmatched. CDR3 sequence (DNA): TGTGCCATCAGTGGCTATGGGACCATTAGCGGGACAGATACGCAGTATTTT. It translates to CAISGYGTISGTDTQYF.

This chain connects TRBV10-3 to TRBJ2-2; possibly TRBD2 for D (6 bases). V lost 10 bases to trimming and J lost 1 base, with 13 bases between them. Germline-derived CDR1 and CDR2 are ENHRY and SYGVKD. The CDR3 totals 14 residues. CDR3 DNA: TGTGCCACTACGGACTATTTGAACACCGGGGAGCTGTTTTTT. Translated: CATTDYLNTGELFF.

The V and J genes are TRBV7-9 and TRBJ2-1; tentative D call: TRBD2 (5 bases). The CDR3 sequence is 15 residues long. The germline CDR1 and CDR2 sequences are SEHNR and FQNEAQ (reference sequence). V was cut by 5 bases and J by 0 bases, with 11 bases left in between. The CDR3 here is CASSISASSYNEQFF. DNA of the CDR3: TGTGCCAGCAGCATTAGCGCGAGCTCCTACAATGAGCAGTTCTTC.

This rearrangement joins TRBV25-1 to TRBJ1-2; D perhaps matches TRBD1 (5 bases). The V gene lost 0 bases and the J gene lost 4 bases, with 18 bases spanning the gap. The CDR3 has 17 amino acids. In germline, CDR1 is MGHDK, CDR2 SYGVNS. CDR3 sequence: CASSEYSQGSVTYGYTF. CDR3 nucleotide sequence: TGTGCCAGCAGTGAATATTCCCAGGGTTCGGTAACCTATGGCTACACCTTC.

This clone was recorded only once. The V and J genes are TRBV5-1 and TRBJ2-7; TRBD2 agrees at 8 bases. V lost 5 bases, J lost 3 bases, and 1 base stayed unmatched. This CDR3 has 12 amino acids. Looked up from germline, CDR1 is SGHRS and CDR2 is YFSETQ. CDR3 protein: CASRTSDYEQYF. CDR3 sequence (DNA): TGCGCCAGCAGGACTAGCGACTACGAGCAGTACTTC.

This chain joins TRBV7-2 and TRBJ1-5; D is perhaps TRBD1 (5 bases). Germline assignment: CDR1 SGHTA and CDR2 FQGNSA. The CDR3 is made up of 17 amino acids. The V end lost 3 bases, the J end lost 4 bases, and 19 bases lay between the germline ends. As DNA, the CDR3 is TGTGCCAGCAGCTTGGAAGGGGCAGGCCGTTCTAATCAGCCCCAGCATTTT. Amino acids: CASSLEGAGRSNQPQHF.

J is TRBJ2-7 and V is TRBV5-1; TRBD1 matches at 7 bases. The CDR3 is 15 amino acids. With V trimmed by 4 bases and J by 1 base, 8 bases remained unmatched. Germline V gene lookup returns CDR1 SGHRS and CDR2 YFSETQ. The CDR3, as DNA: TGCGCCAGCAGCCGAGGACGGGACAGTTCCTACGAGCAGTACTTC. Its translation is CASSRGRDSSYEQYF.

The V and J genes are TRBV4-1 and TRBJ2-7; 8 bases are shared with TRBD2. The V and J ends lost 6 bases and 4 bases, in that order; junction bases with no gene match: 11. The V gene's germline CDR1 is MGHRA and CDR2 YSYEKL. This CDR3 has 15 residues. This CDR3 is CASRALEREGYEQYF. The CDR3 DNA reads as TGCGCCAGCAGGGCACTCGAACGGGAGGGTTACGAGCAGTACTTC.

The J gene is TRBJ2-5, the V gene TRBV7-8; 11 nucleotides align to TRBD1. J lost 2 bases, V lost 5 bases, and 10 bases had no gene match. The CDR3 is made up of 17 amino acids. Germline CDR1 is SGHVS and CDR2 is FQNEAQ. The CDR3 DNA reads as TGTGCCAGCAGCCGGACAGGGGGCTCGAGATTACAAGAGACCCAGTACTTC. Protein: CASSRTGGSRLQETQYF.

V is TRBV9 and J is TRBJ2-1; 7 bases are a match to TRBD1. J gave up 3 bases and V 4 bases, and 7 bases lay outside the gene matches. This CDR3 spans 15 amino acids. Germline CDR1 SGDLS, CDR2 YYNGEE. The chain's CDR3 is CASSRTGVGYNEQFF. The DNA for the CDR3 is TGTGCCAGCAGCAGAACAGGGGTCGGCTACAATGAGCAGTTCTTC.

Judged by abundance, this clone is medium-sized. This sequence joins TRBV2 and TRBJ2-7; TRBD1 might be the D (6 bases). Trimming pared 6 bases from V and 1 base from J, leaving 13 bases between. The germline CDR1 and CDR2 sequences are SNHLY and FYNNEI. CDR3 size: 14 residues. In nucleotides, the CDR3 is TGTGCCAGCAGCACCTGGGGGACATCCTACGAGCAGTACTTC. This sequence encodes CASSTWGTSYEQYF. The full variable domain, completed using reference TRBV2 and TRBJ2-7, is EPEVTQTPSHQVTQMGQEVILRCVPISNHLYFYWYRQILGQKVEFLVSFYNNEISEKSEIFDDQFSVERPDGSNFTLKIRSTKLEDSAMYFCASSTWGTSYEQYFGPGTRLTVT.

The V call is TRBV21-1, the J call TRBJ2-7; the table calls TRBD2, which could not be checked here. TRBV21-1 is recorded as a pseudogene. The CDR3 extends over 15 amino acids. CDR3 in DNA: TGTGCCAGCAGCTCCTGGAGCGGGACTTCCTACGAGCAGTACTTC. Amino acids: CASSSWSGTSYEQYF.

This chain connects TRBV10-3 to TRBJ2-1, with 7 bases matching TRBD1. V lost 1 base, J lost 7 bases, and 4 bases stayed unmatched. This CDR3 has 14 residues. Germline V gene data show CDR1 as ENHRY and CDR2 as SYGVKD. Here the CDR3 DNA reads TGTGCCATCAGTGAGTTCACAGGGGCAAATGAGCAGTTCTTC. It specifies CAISEFTGANEQFF.

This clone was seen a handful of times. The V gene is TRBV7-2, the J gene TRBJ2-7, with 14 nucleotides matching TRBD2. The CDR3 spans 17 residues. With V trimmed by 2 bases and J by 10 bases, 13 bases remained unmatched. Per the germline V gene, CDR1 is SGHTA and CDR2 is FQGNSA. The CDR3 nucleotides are TGTGCCAGCAGCTTATCAGCCGGGACTAGCGGGAGTTCGTACCAGTACTTC. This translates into CASSLSAGTSGSSYQYF.

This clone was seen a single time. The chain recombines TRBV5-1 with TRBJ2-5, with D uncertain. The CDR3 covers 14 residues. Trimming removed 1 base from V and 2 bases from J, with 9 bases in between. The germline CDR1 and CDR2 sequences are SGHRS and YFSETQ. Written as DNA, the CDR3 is TGCGCCAGCAGCTTGTCAGCGACACAAGAGACCCAGTACTTC. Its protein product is CASSLSATQETQYF.

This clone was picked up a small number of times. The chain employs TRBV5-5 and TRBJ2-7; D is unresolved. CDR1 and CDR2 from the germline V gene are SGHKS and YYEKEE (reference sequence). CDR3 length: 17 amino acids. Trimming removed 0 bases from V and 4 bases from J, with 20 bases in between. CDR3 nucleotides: TGTGCCAGCAGCTTGGTGCCCGCACAGATGTTAGGGTACGAGCAGTACTTC. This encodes CASSLVPAQMLGYEQYF.

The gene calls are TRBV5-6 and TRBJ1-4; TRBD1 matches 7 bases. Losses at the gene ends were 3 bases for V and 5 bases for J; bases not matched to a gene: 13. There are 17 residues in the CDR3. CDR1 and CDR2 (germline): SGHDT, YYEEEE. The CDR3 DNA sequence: TGTGCCAGCAGCTCCCCGACGAAGGGGGCCCCAAATGAAAAACTGTTTTTT. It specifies CASSSPTKGAPNEKLFF.

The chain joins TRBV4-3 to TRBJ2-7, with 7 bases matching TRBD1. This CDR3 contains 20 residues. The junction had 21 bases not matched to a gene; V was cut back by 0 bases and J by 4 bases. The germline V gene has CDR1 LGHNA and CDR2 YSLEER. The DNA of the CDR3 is TGCGCCAGCAGCCAAGAGGGACCACAACAGGGGATGGTGTTTGGTTACGAGCAGTACTTC. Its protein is CASSQEGPQQGMVFGYEQYF.

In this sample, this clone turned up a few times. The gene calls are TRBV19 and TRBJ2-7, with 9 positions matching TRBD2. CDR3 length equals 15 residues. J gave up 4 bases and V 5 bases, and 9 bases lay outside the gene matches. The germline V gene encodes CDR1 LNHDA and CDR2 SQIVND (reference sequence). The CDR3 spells CASSPTGTSTYEQYF. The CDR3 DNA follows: TGTGCCAGTAGTCCCACCGGGACTAGCACTTACGAGCAGTACTTC.